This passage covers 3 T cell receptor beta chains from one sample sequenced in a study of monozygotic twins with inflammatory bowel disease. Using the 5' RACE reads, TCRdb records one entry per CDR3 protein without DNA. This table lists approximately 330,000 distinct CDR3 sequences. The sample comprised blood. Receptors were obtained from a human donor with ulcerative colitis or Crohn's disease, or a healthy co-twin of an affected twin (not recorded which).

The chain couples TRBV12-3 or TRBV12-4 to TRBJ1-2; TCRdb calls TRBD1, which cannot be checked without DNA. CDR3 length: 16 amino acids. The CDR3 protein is CASSPQLRQGNYGYTF.

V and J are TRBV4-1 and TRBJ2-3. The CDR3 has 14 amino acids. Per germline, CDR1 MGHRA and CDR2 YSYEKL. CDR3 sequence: CASSQDSSPDTQYF.

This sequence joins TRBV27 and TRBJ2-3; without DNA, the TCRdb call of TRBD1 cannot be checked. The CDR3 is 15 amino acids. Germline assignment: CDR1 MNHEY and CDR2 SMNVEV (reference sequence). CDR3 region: CASSLIRENTDTQYF.